The next 25 T cell receptor beta chains were all read from a single sample in a study of cytomegalovirus exposure and HLA in healthy donors. PCR employed 60 Vbeta and 13 Jbeta primers. Measured with immunoSEQ multiplex PCR; TCRdb has only the in-frame clones, and not every one. The data contain about 150,000 clones, around a tenth of them seen just once; the ten biggest clones take up 1.5% to 2%. The sample was PBMCs. These receptors originate from a male donor in good health and CMV-seronegative.

This clone was observed a handful of times. The gene calls are TRBV28 and TRBJ1-2, with TRBD1 matching 8 bases. The V gene's germline CDR1 is MDHEN and CDR2 SYDVKM. V dropped 3 bases and J dropped 5; count of bases not matched to a gene: 5. This CDR3 contains 14 residues. Written as DNA, the CDR3 is TGTGCCAGCAGTTTGGGGGGACAGGCTTATGGCTACACCTTC. Its translation: CASSLGGQAYGYTF.

This chain joins TRBV20-1 and TRBJ1-1; no clear D gene. Germline CDR1 DFQATT, CDR2 SNEGSKA (reference sequence). The CDR3 is 10 amino acids. CDR3 sequence (DNA): TGCAGGTGCGTTGGTCCTGAAGCTTTCTTT. Translated: CRCVGPEAFF.

The rearrangement uses TRBV4-2 and TRBJ2-5, with 7 bases that match TRBD2. CDR3 length: 16 amino acids. Germline CDR1 and CDR2: LGHNA and YNFKEQ. With 1 base clipped from V and 3 bases from J, the junction kept 8 bases outside the gene matches. The CDR3 loop is CASSQVPTAGEETQYF. For the CDR3, the DNA is TGTGCCAGCAGCCAAGTTCCGACGGCGGGGGAAGAGACCCAGTACTTC.

DNA of the CDR3: TGTGCCAGCAGTACCTCCCTCGGACTACCCTCCTACGAGCAGTACTTC. It encodes CASSTSLGLPSYEQYF. The chain joins TRBV28 to TRBJ2-7, with D maybe TRBD2 (6 bases). The germline CDR1 and CDR2 sequences are MDHEN and SYDVKM. With 5 bases removed from V and 0 bases from J, the gap between germline ends came to 17 bases. The CDR3 is 16 residues long.

V is TRBV6-5 and J is TRBJ2-7, with 8 bases aligning to TRBD2. The CDR3 has 15 amino acids. Germline V gene sequence: CDR1 MNHEY, CDR2 SVGAGI. The J segment lost 9 bases and the V segment lost 5 bases, leaving 15 bases of the junction unmatched. CDR3 loop: CASSPLGGSGDGQYF. CDR3 nucleotide sequence: TGTGCCAGCAGTCCCCTAGGGGGTAGCGGGGACGGGCAGTACTTC.

This clone has more than one count but fewer than ten. The CDR3: CASSAGQGSSSYEQYF. Written as DNA, the CDR3 is TGCGCCAGCAGCGCGGGACAGGGTTCCAGCTCCTACGAGCAGTACTTC. This rearrangement joins TRBV5-1 to TRBJ2-7, with 9 bases aligning to TRBD1. CDR1 is SGHRS, CDR2 YFSETQ, per germline. J gave up 0 bases and V 4 bases, and 8 bases lay outside the gene matches. The CDR3 is 16 amino acids.

The chain is built from TRBV19 and TRBJ1-5; 8 bases are shared with TRBD1. V gave up 3 bases and J gave up 9 bases; unmatched junction bases: 10. Germline CDR1 reads LNHDA; CDR2 reads SQIVND (reference sequence). The CDR3 spans 15 residues. The CDR3, as DNA: TGTGCCAGTAGTATTGGACAGGGCCACGTTCGGCCCCAGCATTTT. It yields the protein CASSIGQGHVRPQHF.

This clone was seen more than once but under ten times. The rearrangement uses TRBV7-6 and TRBJ2-6, with 8 bases identical to TRBD2. The CDR3 is 16 residues long. CDR1 and CDR2 (germline): SGHVS, FNYEAQ. Trimming at V came to 4 bases and at J to 1 base, leaving 3 bases not matched to a gene. The CDR3 here is CASSSAGGSGANVLTF. CDR3 in DNA: TGTGCCAGCAGCTCCGCGGGGGGATCTGGGGCCAACGTCCTGACTTTC.

This clone was counted only a few times. The chain combines TRBV4-2 with TRBJ2-7; TRBD2 matches 8 bases. The J segment lost 5 bases and the V segment lost 4 bases, leaving 10 bases of the junction unmatched. The CDR3 loop spans 15 amino acids. Germline V gives CDR1 LGHNA, CDR2 YNFKEQ. The DNA of the CDR3 is TGTGCCAGCAGCCCCGTGGCGGGGGGTAGGAACGAGCAGTACTTC. As protein: CASSPVAGGRNEQYF.

This clone was seen a few times. The chain couples TRBV29-1 to TRBJ2-1, with unresolved D. The CDR3 contains 13 residues. V lost 4 bases to trimming and J lost 0 bases, with 7 bases between them. CDR1 is SQVTM, CDR2 ANQGSEA, per germline. The CDR3 loop is CSVVEASYNEQFF. The CDR3 coding sequence is TGCAGCGTTGTTGAGGCCTCCTACAATGAGCAGTTCTTC.

The chain recombines TRBV28 with TRBJ2-2; D is perhaps TRBD2 (7 bases). With 6 bases removed from V and 5 bases from J, the gap between germline ends came to 16 bases. The CDR3 extends over 15 amino acids. CDR1 is MDHEN, CDR2 SYDVKM, per germline. The CDR3 DNA follows: TGTGCCAGCAGATCCAAGGGGGGGCAAACCGGGGAGCTGTTTTTT. Its protein product is CASRSKGGQTGELFF.

The chain is built from TRBV27 and TRBJ2-3; 13 positions agree with TRBD2. The CDR3 has 17 amino acids. Germline-derived CDR1 and CDR2 are MNHEY and SMNVEV (reference sequence). The V and J ends lost 5 bases and 2 bases, in that order; junction bases with no gene match: 7. CDR3 residues: CASSQGLAGKVTDTQYF. The CDR3 DNA follows: TGTGCCAGCAGTCAGGGACTAGCGGGGAAAGTCACAGATACGCAGTATTTT.

V gene TRBV13 combines with J gene TRBJ1-2; tentative D call: TRBD1 (6 bases). This CDR3 region has 14 residues. Germline CDR1 and CDR2: PRHDT and FYEKMQ (reference sequence). The germline V and J ends were trimmed by 1 base and 1 base, with 7 bases remaining between them. This chain's CDR3 is CASSLAGVNYGYTF. The CDR3 DNA reads as TGTGCCAGCAGCTTAGCAGGGGTTAACTATGGCTACACCTTC.

This clone was counted between two and nine times. In nucleotides, the CDR3 is TGTGCCAGTAGTTTCCGACAGGGGTTCACTGAAGCTTTCTTT. Encoded protein: CASSFRQGFTEAFF. J is TRBJ1-1 and V is TRBV19; TRBD1 matches at 8 bases. This CDR3 has 14 residues. The germline V gene has CDR1 LNHDA and CDR2 SQIVND (reference sequence). With 5 bases clipped from V and 4 bases from J, the junction kept 6 bases outside the gene matches.

About this clone itself: One end of the junction does not line up with germline, which may come from a read error. The chain uses TRBV9 and TRBJ2-3, with 7 bases that match TRBD2. CDR1 SGDLS and CDR2 YYNGEE come from the germline V gene. The CDR3 is made up of 16 amino acids. In DNA form, the CDR3 reads TGTGCCAGCAGCGTAGATCCGGGGAGGGGCACAGATGCGCAGTATTTT. This sequence encodes CASSVDPGRGTDAQYF.

A few counts support this clone. The chain joins TRBV5-1 to TRBJ2-3; 7 nucleotides match TRBD2. The CDR3 extends over 14 amino acids. V shed 4 bases, J shed 2 bases, and the junction held 4 bases outside the gene matches. Germline CDR1 SGHRS, CDR2 YFSETQ. Here the CDR3 DNA reads TGCGCCAGCAGCCACGGGACTAACACAGATACGCAGTATTTT. Encoded protein: CASSHGTNTDTQYF.

This clone was picked up a small number of times. V usage is TRBV6-5 and J usage is TRBJ2-1; possible D gene TRBD2, 7 bases. This CDR3 has 12 amino acids. The V end was cut by 8 bases, the J end by 12 bases, with 17 bases between. The germline V gene has CDR1 MNHEY and CDR2 SVGAGI. The chain's CDR3 is CASSSGGSWQFF. CDR3 nucleotide sequence: TGTGCCAGCTCCTCGGGGGGCTCGTGGCAGTTCTTC.

The chain is built from TRBV2 and TRBJ1-1; D gene ambiguous. Germline V gene sequence: CDR1 SNHLY, CDR2 FYNNEI. This CDR3 comprises 14 residues. With 0 bases removed from V and 3 bases from J, the gap between germline ends came to 8 bases. CDR3 sequence (DNA): TGTGCCAGCAGTGAAGCCGGGGTCCACACTGAAGCTTTCTTT. Translating it yields CASSEAGVHTEAFF. The variable domain in full, with the rest retrieved from reference TRBV2 and TRBJ1-1, is EPEVTQTPSHQVTQMGQEVILRCVPISNHLYFYWYRQILGQKVEFLVSFYNNEISEKSEIFDDQFSVERPDGSNFTLKIRSTKLEDSAMYFCASSEAGVHTEAFFGQGTRLTVV.

The CDR3 spells CASSLVGGATGELFF. The CDR3 coding sequence is TGTGCCAGCAGCTTAGTGGGGGGTGCTACCGGGGAGCTGTTTTTT. The rearrangement uses TRBV7-9 and TRBJ2-2, with D possibly TRBD2 on 6 matching bases. V lost 1 base and J 5 bases, leaving 11 bases between the germline ends. The CDR3 has 15 amino acids. Germline assignment: CDR1 SEHNR and CDR2 FQNEAQ (reference sequence).

In this sample, this clone turned up a few times. CDR3 in DNA: TGTGCCTGGAGTGTACAGCTGAATGAAAAACTGTTTTTT. Its translation: CAWSVQLNEKLFF. This chain uses TRBV30 with TRBJ1-4; no definite D call. In germline, CDR1 is GTSNPN, CDR2 SVGIG (reference sequence). The CDR3 loop spans 13 amino acids. The V end was cut by 0 bases, the J end by 5 bases, with 7 bases between.

The V and J genes are TRBV11-2 and TRBJ1-2; D uncertain. Trimming took 1 base from V and 8 from J, leaving 20 bases between them. The germline V gene has CDR1 SGHAT and CDR2 FQNNGV. CDR3 length equals 16 residues. CDR3 protein: CASSLVAIGTAGGYTF. The DNA for the CDR3 is TGTGCCAGCAGCTTAGTGGCGATAGGTACAGCTGGAGGCTACACCTTC.

The V gene is TRBV9, the J gene TRBJ2-3; 7 bases align to TRBD2. The CDR3 covers 17 residues. With 0 bases clipped from V and 2 bases from J, the junction kept 9 bases outside the gene matches. Germline CDR1 reads SGDLS; CDR2 reads YYNGEE. The CDR3 loop reads CASSVGISGFPTDTQYF. In DNA, the CDR3 is TGTGCCAGCAGCGTAGGAATTAGCGGGTTCCCCACAGATACGCAGTATTTT.

The chain carries TRBV7-9 and TRBJ2-6, with 8 bases matching TRBD1. The CDR3 has 18 residues. The germline gives CDR1 SEHNR, CDR2 FQNEAQ (reference sequence). V was pared by 4 bases and J by 2 bases, with 10 bases of the junction left unmatched. DNA for the CDR3: TGTGCCAGCAGCTCGAGGACAGGGACCGGGGCTGGGGCCAACGTCCTGACTTTC. Translating it yields CASSSRTGTGAGANVLTF. Combining the CDR3 with reference TRBV7-9 and TRBJ2-6 gives the whole variable domain DTGVSQNPRHKITKRGQNVTFRCDPISEHNRLYWYRQTLGQGPEFLTYFQNEAQLEKSRLLSDRFSAERPKGSFSTLEIQRTEQGDSAMYLCASSSRTGTGAGANVLTFGAGSRLTVL.

The chain employs TRBV4-3 and TRBJ2-1; D remains ambiguous. The germline CDR1 and CDR2 sequences are LGHNA and YSLEER. This CDR3 is built from 15 residues. V was clipped by 2 bases and J by 1 base, with 9 bases between them. The CDR3 nucleotides read TGCGCCAGCAGCCAAACCCGGCGGTCCTACAATGAGCAGTTCTTC. This gives the protein CASSQTRRSYNEQFF.

Only a few counts were recorded for this clone. Relative to the germline gene, one junction end is altered; a read error may explain this. This chain uses TRBV29-1 with TRBJ2-1, with D perhaps TRBD2 (6 bases). Germline loops: CDR1 SQVTM, CDR2 ANQGSEA. This CDR3 contains 14 residues. CDR3 in DNA: TGCGGCGTCACCATCGGGACTCGACGCAATGAGCAGTTCTTC. Protein product: CGVTIGTRRNEQFF.